The T cell receptor beta chain described here comes from a study of cytomegalovirus exposure and HLA in healthy donors. About the research overall: Early released data had around 88 million unique TCRs, all coming from HLA-typed donors.

Per the germline V gene, CDR1 is PRHDT and CDR2 is FYEKMQ (reference sequence). This CDR3 has 16 amino acids. The V end was cut by 5 bases, the J end by 3 bases, with 16 bases between. Study outcomes and limitations: Follow-up analysis later connected one missense variant in DCLRE1C with trimming of TCR beta V- and J-genes.

About this clone itself: Its antigen remains unidentified.

PCR used 60 Vbeta primers and 13 Jbeta primers. TCRdb keeps only in-frame clones here, not all; method: immunoSEQ multiplex PCR. Here the sample spans some 180,000 clones, about four fifths being singletons. The sequenced material came from PBMCs. The receptor's source is a female donor in good health and CMV-seronegative. The chain links TRBV13 to TRBJ2-2; D call uncertain. The CDR3 DNA reads as TGTGCCAGCAGCCCCCCGAACAGATTCGACACCGGGGAGCTGTTTTTT. Translating it yields CASSPPNRFDTGELFF.